These 9 T cell receptor beta chains originate from one sample sequenced in a study of CD8 T cells in Susac syndrome. RNA was extracted with the RNeasy kit, and a quantity of roughly 0.45 to 1 ug was reverse transcribed using random hexamers. TCRdb analysed the immunoSEQ multiplex PCR reads with MiXCR anew, one entry per CDR3 protein. The sample includes fewer than 150,000 distinct CDR3 sequences, around 93% of them seen just once. Sequencing was done on a sample of CD8+ T cells from PBMCs. All receptors come from a human donor with Susac syndrome.

This clonotype was counted once. This chain links TRBV12-3 or TRBV12-4 with TRBJ1-4, with unresolved D. Trimming stripped 0 bases from V and 0 bases from J, with 8 bases between. CDR3 length equals 16 residues. The CDR3 sequence: CASSLAHGATNEKLFF. In nucleotides, the CDR3 is TGTGCCAGCAGTTTAGCCCACGGAGCAACTAATGAAAAACTGTTTTTT.

The chain recombines TRBV5-4 with TRBJ2-7, with 9 bases that match TRBD2. The CDR3 extends over 13 amino acids. Germline-derived CDR1 and CDR2 are SGHNT and YYREEE (reference sequence). The ends lost 4 bases at V and 4 bases at J; junction bases unmatched: 3. CDR3 protein: CASSAGGVYEQYF. The CDR3 coding sequence is TGTGCCAGCAGCGCGGGGGGGGTATACGAGCAGTACTTC.

This clonotype was found once. V gene TRBV12-3 or TRBV12-4 combines with J gene TRBJ2-5, with 8 positions matching TRBD1. With V trimmed by 6 bases and J by 1 base, 1 base remained unmatched. CDR3 size: 13 residues. The CDR3 spells CASRGQGQETQYF. The CDR3 DNA is TGTGCCAGCAGAGGACAGGGCCAAGAGACCCAGTACTTC.

The CDR3 spells CASSFRPIPYNEQFF. As DNA, the CDR3 is TGTGCCAGCAGCTTTAGGCCTATTCCCTACAATGAGCAGTTCTTC. This chain links TRBV7-3 with TRBJ2-1; D not certain. Germline V gene lookup returns CDR1 SGHTA and CDR2 FQGTGA. V gave up 3 bases and J gave up 2 bases, with 11 bases separating them. The CDR3 is 15 residues long.

As regards this clonotype: The junction differs from germline at one of its ends, possibly a read error. This rearrangement joins TRBV30 to TRBJ2-1; the D is unclear. The CDR3 is 12 amino acids. Germline V gene data show CDR1 as GTSNPN and CDR2 as SVGIG (reference sequence). In DNA, the CDR3 is TGTACCTGGCAGCCTTCCTACAATGAGCAGTTCTTC. Amino acids: CTWQPSYNEQFF.

This clonotype showed up just a few times. The J gene is TRBJ2-2, the V gene TRBV12-3 or TRBV12-4; no reliable D call. The CDR3 loop spans 13 amino acids. V was cut by 6 bases and J by 5 bases, with 10 bases left in between. The CDR3 sequence: CASSPPGTGELFF. CDR3 nucleotides: TGTGCCAGCAGCCCCCCGGGTACCGGGGAGCTGTTTTTT.

The V call is TRBV4-1, the J call TRBJ2-1, with D tentatively TRBD1 or TRBD2 (6 bases each). With 3 bases removed from V and 8 bases from J, the gap between germline ends came to 11 bases. This CDR3 is 13 amino acids long. Per germline, CDR1 MGHRA and CDR2 YSYEKL. This CDR3 reads CASSHDRGDEQFF. CDR3 DNA sequence: TGCGCCAGCAGCCATGATAGGGGGGATGAGCAGTTCTTC.

This chain uses TRBV7-9 with TRBJ1-5; 12 nucleotides align to TRBD1. Germline values: CDR1 SEHNR, CDR2 FQNEAQ (reference sequence). The junction had 7 bases not matched to a gene; V was cut back by 5 bases and J by 2 bases. This CDR3 has 17 residues. CDR3 nucleotides: TGTGCCAGCAGCGGGACAGGGGGCGAAATTGGCAATCAGCCCCAGCATTTT. Translation gives CASSGTGGEIGNQPQHF.

The CDR3 sequence: CASRRQGEVDTQYF. In DNA, the CDR3 is TGCGCCAGCAGGAGACAGGGGGAAGTTGATACGCAGTATTTT. This chain uses TRBV4-1 with TRBJ2-3; TRBD1 aligns across 9 bases. V shed 6 bases, J shed 6 bases, and the junction held 7 bases outside the gene matches. From germline, CDR1 is MGHRA and CDR2 YSYEKL. The CDR3 is made up of 14 amino acids.